The 22 T cell receptor beta chains given below trace back to one sample, sequenced in a study of T cells in localized non-small cell lung cancer. The table came from immunoSEQ multiplex PCR; TCRdb's copy has only in-frame clones and leaves some out. The repertoire holds roughly 36,000 clones, with more than 75% as singletons. The sample here was PBMCs, taken before any cancer treatment. These receptors were collected from a woman aged 40 to 75 with stage II squamous cell lung carcinoma.

The J gene is TRBJ2-1, the V gene TRBV7-6, with 11 bases identical to TRBD2. V gave up 1 base and J gave up 9 bases; unmatched junction bases: 11. The CDR3 covers 17 residues. The germline gives CDR1 SGHVS, CDR2 FNYEAQ. The CDR3 region is CASSLEAETSGIGEQFF. The CDR3 DNA reads TGTGCCAGCAGCTTAGAGGCAGAGACTAGCGGGATAGGTGAGCAGTTCTTC.

The chain is built from TRBV11-1 and TRBJ2-7; no clear D gene. The V gene's germline CDR1 is SGHAT and CDR2 FQDESV (reference sequence). CDR3 length equals 14 residues. The germline V and J ends were trimmed by 8 bases and 0 bases, with 14 bases remaining between them. The CDR3 protein is CASSRRLGSYEQYF. Here the CDR3 DNA reads TGTGCCAGCTCGAGGCGGCTCGGCTCCTACGAGCAGTACTTC.

This chain links TRBV19 with TRBJ1-5; TRBD1 agrees at 7 bases. The CDR3 spans 14 residues. Losses at the gene ends were 11 bases for V and 3 bases for J; bases not matched to a gene: 10. Germline V gene lookup returns CDR1 LNHDA and CDR2 SQIVND (reference sequence). The DNA for the CDR3 is TGTGCCTCGAAAAACAGGGGTGCCAATCAGCCCCAGCATTTT. Its protein is CASKNRGANQPQHF.

The J gene is TRBJ2-5, the V gene TRBV2; D remains unclear. Germline V gives CDR1 SNHLY, CDR2 FYNNEI. The V and J ends lost 8 bases and 3 bases respectively, with 16 bases between them. The CDR3 totals 14 residues. For the CDR3, the DNA is TGTGCCAGCGCCAGCCACGACGGAAAAGAGACCCAGTACTTC. Its translation: CASASHDGKETQYF.

Remarks on this clone: An end of the junction differs from the germline gene, which may be a read error. The chain joins TRBV29-1 to TRBJ2-7; the D gene is possibly TRBD2 (5 bases). In germline, CDR1 is SQVTM, CDR2 ANQGSEA. The CDR3 is 14 amino acids. The CDR3 DNA sequence: TGCAGCGTTGTCGTAGGGAGTACCTCCCACGAGCAGTACTTC. This sequence encodes CSVVVGSTSHEQYF.

The rearrangement joins TRBV27 to TRBJ2-7, with TRBD2 matching 11 bases. Looked up from germline, CDR1 is MNHEY and CDR2 is SMNVEV (reference sequence). V lost 5 bases and J lost 2; bases outside the gene matches: 5. The CDR3 runs to 15 residues. The CDR3 DNA reads as TGTGCCAGCAGTCCACTAGCGGGAGATCCCTACGAGCAGTACTTC. Residues: CASSPLAGDPYEQYF.

The chain couples TRBV4-3 to TRBJ2-1, with 8 bases fitting TRBD2. J lost 6 bases, V lost 2 bases, and 6 bases had no gene match. This CDR3 has 15 amino acids. Germline V lookup: CDR1 LGHNA, CDR2 YSLEER. Here the CDR3 reads CASSQLGTRANEQFF. The CDR3 DNA follows: TGCGCCAGCAGCCAACTAGGGACTAGGGCCAATGAGCAGTTCTTC.

The chain is built from TRBV29-1 and TRBJ2-5; either TRBD1 or TRBD2 may fit D (6 bases each). The CDR3 covers 12 residues. Trimming pared 7 bases from V and 5 bases from J, leaving 14 bases between. Germline CDR1 reads SQVTM; CDR2 reads ANQGSEA. In nucleotides, the CDR3 is TGCAGCGGGGGAGGACAGTTGGAGACCCAGTACTTC. Translated, it gives CSGGGQLETQYF. The full variable domain, completed using reference TRBV29-1 and TRBJ2-5, is SAVISQKPSRDICQRGTSLTIQCQVDSQVTMMFWYRQQPGQSLTLIATANQGSEATYESGFVIDKFPISRPNLTFSTLTVSNMSPEDSSIYLCSGGGQLETQYFGPGTRLLVL.

The genes are TRBV7-6 and TRBJ2-3; 8 positions agree with TRBD2. The CDR3 is 13 residues long. The germline V gene has CDR1 SGHVS and CDR2 FNYEAQ. V gave up 6 bases and J gave up 14 bases; unmatched junction bases: 13. The CDR3 DNA sequence: TGTGCCAGCAGTTCCCCCGGGACTAGTGGGTTGTATTTT. This translates into CASSSPGTSGLYF.

This sequence joins TRBV4-3 and TRBJ2-7; D call uncertain. The CDR3 runs to 14 residues. Trimming left V 4 bases short and J 2 bases short, with 12 bases between. Germline V CDR1 and CDR2: LGHNA, YSLEER. In DNA form, the CDR3 reads TGCGCCAGCAGCCCATATAGGCAGGCCTACGAGCAGTACTTC. This gives the protein CASSPYRQAYEQYF.

The chain uses TRBV11-3 and TRBJ2-5, with D unresolved. Trimming shortened V by 1 base and J by 0 bases, and 3 bases separated the two germline ends. Germline values: CDR1 SGHNT, CDR2 YENEEA. The CDR3 loop spans 13 amino acids. The CDR3 is CASSLGHQETQYF. Written as DNA, the CDR3 is TGTGCCAGCAGCTTAGGACACCAAGAGACCCAGTACTTC.

The rearrangement joins TRBV2 to TRBJ1-2, with no clear D. This CDR3 has 11 amino acids. Germline values: CDR1 SNHLY, CDR2 FYNNEI. V was clipped by 5 bases and J by 13 bases, with 14 bases between them. Here the CDR3 reads CASSTIREPTF. The CDR3 coding sequence is TGTGCCAGCAGTACGATCCGGGAGCCCACCTTC.

By its share, this clone is medium-sized. The gene calls are TRBV7-9 and TRBJ2-5; 8 bases align to TRBD1. Germline trimming cut 5 bases from V and 5 bases from J; bases unmatched to any gene: 10. The CDR3 runs to 15 residues. Germline V gene lookup returns CDR1 SEHNR and CDR2 FQNEAQ (reference sequence). The CDR3 DNA sequence: TGTGCCAGCAGCCCGCCGACAGGGGCGAAGGAGACCCAGTACTTC. Its translation: CASSPPTGAKETQYF.

In this sample, this clone turned up once. The chain recombines TRBV2 with TRBJ1-1; possibly TRBD1 for D (6 bases). Germline V gene lookup returns CDR1 SNHLY and CDR2 FYNNEI. V shed 6 bases and J shed 1 base, with 15 bases lying between them. This CDR3 comprises 15 residues. CDR3 coding DNA: TGTGCCAGCAGACAGTCGGGGGCAGGGAACACTGAAGCTTTCTTT. Protein: CASRQSGAGNTEAFF.

This clone was counted a single time. The V and J genes are TRBV7-2 and TRBJ1-2; D gene ambiguous. This CDR3 contains 13 residues. In germline, CDR1 is SGHTA, CDR2 FQGNSA. V was shortened by 5 bases and J by 2 bases, with 9 bases between the two germline ends. The CDR3 nucleotides read TGTGCCAGCAGCCTACAGCAGAACTATGGCTACACCTTC. Encoded protein: CASSLQQNYGYTF. Supplemented by reference TRBV7-2 and TRBJ1-2, the full variable domain reads GAGVSQSPSNKVTEKGKDVELRCDPISGHTALYWYRQSLGQGLEFLIYFQGNSAPDKSGLPSDRFSAERTGGSVSTLTIQRTQQEDSAVYLCASSLQQNYGYTFGSGTRLTVV.

The chain combines TRBV6-1 with TRBJ2-5, with D hard to call. V dropped 1 base and J dropped 0 bases, with 9 bases sitting between them. Germline assignment: CDR1 MNHNS and CDR2 SASEGT. CDR3 size: 15 residues. CDR3 nucleotides: TGTGCCAGCAGTGAAGAAGGAGTATACCAAGAGACCCAGTACTTC. Encoded protein: CASSEEGVYQETQYF.

This sequence joins TRBV4-3 and TRBJ2-3; D perhaps matches TRBD2 (6 bases). Germline-derived CDR1 and CDR2 are LGHNA and YSLEER. Trimming removed 0 bases at V and 6 bases at J, with 25 bases between. This CDR3 comprises 19 residues. The CDR3 protein is CASSQDRAAAGGARDTQYF. The CDR3 DNA reads TGCGCCAGCAGCCAAGATAGGGCAGCTGCGGGCGGGGCCAGGGATACGCAGTATTTT.

The chain joins TRBV29-1 to TRBJ2-5; D gene ambiguous. In germline, CDR1 is SQVTM, CDR2 ANQGSEA. The CDR3 covers 10 residues. Between the trimmed V and J ends, which lost 6 bases and 5 bases, there was a span of 7 bases. CDR3 region: CSVLDETQYF. CDR3 nucleotides: TGCAGCGTATTGGACGAGACCCAGTACTTC.

The V gene is TRBV5-1, the J gene TRBJ2-3, with 11 bases that match TRBD2. CDR3 length: 17 residues. Unmatched junction bases numbered 8, after V lost 2 bases and J lost 3 bases. Per germline, CDR1 SGHRS and CDR2 YFSETQ. The DNA of the CDR3 is TGCGCCAGCAGCTTTACGCCCACTAGCGGGAGTACAGATACGCAGTATTTT. Protein: CASSFTPTSGSTDTQYF.

The chain carries TRBV7-2 and TRBJ2-1, with D maybe TRBD2 (6 bases). In germline, CDR1 is SGHTA, CDR2 FQGNSA. CDR3 length: 13 residues. Trimming left V 2 bases short and J 8 bases short, with 10 bases between. CDR3 loop: CASSLLATDEQFF. The CDR3 bases are TGTGCCAGCAGCTTACTAGCGACCGATGAGCAGTTCTTC.

The V and J genes are TRBV9 and TRBJ1-2, with D possibly matching TRBD1 (5 bases). V lost 0 bases to trimming and J lost 7 bases, with 13 bases between them. The CDR3 spans 14 residues. Germline CDR1 and CDR2: SGDLS and YYNGEE. CDR3 DNA: TGTGCCAGCAGCGTAGCTCCAGGGTTGGGTGGCTACACCTTC. It specifies CASSVAPGLGGYTF.

DNA of the CDR3: TGCGCCAGCAGACTGAGGACTAGCGGGGGGATCACAGATACGCAGTATTTT. This encodes CASRLRTSGGITDTQYF. V usage is TRBV5-1 and J usage is TRBJ2-3; 14 nucleotides align to TRBD2. V lost 5 bases and J lost 2; bases outside the gene matches: 7. Germline values: CDR1 SGHRS, CDR2 YFSETQ. This CDR3 has 17 amino acids.